Listed below are T cell receptor beta chains from one sample, sequenced in a study of CD8+ T cells in alopecia areata. Only in-frame clones appear in the TCRdb table, and some are missing; sequencing was by immunoSEQ multiplex PCR. The sample has more than 150,000 clones; roughly three fifths are singletons. Here the sequenced sample was CD4+ T cells sorted from blood, taken at week 4, from a patient treated with tofacitinib. The receptor set was obtained from a human donor with alopecia areata. The CDR3 runs from the conserved cysteine through the conserved F or W.

V gene: TRBV7-2
CDR3 length: 18
CDR3 protein: CASSLATTSGGAVDTQYF

V gene: TRBV20-1
CDR3 length: 11
CDR3 protein: CSARVGYGYTF

V gene: TRBV4-1
CDR3 length: 16
CDR3 protein: CASSPRPGREVHEQYF

V gene: TRBV29-1
CDR3 length: 11
CDR3 protein: CSGQGGYEQYF

V gene: TRBV15
CDR3 length: 14
CDR3 protein: CATSRDRRGGEQFF

V gene: TRBV30
CDR3 length: 13
CDR3 protein: CAWNLQGSYGYTF

V gene: TRBV5-6
CDR3 length: 13
CDR3 protein: CASSLALGETQYF

V gene: TRBV11-2
CDR3 length: 16
CDR3 protein: CASSLEGSSGANVLTF

V gene: TRBV5-6
CDR3 length: 11
CDR3 protein: CASSLLNEQFF

V gene: TRBV4-1
CDR3 length: 17
CDR3 protein: CASTPGGRAPTNYGYTF

V gene: TRBV29-1
CDR3 length: 15
CDR3 protein: CSVGDRSASGNTIYF

V gene: TRBV30
CDR3 length: 15
CDR3 protein: CAWRRGTGGNQPQHF

V gene: TRBV19
CDR3 length: 12
CDR3 protein: CASMGRYTEAFF

V gene: TRBV27
CDR3 length: 11
CDR3 protein: CASSFREKLFF

V gene: TRBV5-4
CDR3 length: 13
CDR3 protein: CASSHDREIGQFF

V gene: TRBV29-1
CDR3 length: 12
CDR3 protein: CSALTSSYEQYF

V gene: TRBV2
CDR3 length: 11
CDR3 protein: CASRYQETQYF

V gene: TRBV5-1
CDR3 length: 15
CDR3 protein: CASSLAASEGGELFF

V gene: TRBV7-8
CDR3 length: 14
CDR3 protein: CASSPRTGWDVLTF

V gene: TRBV29-1
CDR3 length: 12
CDR3 protein: CSADLGGTEAFF

V gene: TRBV30
CDR3 length: 13
CDR3 protein: CAWSAGSNYGYTF

V gene: TRBV6-6
CDR3 length: 12
CDR3 protein: CASRSRQETQYF

V gene: TRBV28
CDR3 length: 11
CDR3 protein: CASSLSYRISF

V gene: TRBV11-2
CDR3 length: 16
CDR3 protein: CASSSKTGGYSAEQYF

V gene: TRBV29-1
CDR3 length: 12
CDR3 protein: CSVGHTNEKLFF

V gene: TRBV25-1
CDR3 length: 15
CDR3 protein: CASSRRDRAGNTIYF

V gene: TRBV7-3
CDR3 length: 15
CDR3 protein: CASSLTGASGSPLHF

V gene: TRBV5-4
CDR3 length: 14
CDR3 protein: CASSGTEGEQGYTF

V gene: TRBV7-8
CDR3 length: 15
CDR3 protein: CASSTDRSDLTEQYF

V gene: TRBV2
CDR3 length: 13
CDR3 protein: CASSAGGYNEQFF

V gene: TRBV30
CDR3 length: 14
CDR3 protein: CAWSLGRENEKLFF

V gene: TRBV5-6
CDR3 length: 12
CDR3 protein: CASSLTEPYYTF

V gene: TRBV15
CDR3 length: 12
CDR3 protein: CATSRTGSEQFF

V gene: TRBV30
CDR3 length: 14
CDR3 protein: CAWSVGGSPSPLHF

V gene: TRBV29-1
CDR3 length: 13
CDR3 protein: CSVDTGSGNTIYF

V gene: TRBV6-1
CDR3 length: 15
CDR3 protein: CASSAAGGTIYEQYF

V gene: TRBV5-1
CDR3 length: 13
CDR3 protein: CASSPGTSETQYF

V gene: TRBV7-9
CDR3 length: 13
CDR3 protein: CASSLASAVEQYF

V gene: TRBV28
CDR3 length: 17
CDR3 protein: CASTPSGGLAHYNEQFF

V gene: TRBV2
CDR3 length: 12
CDR3 protein: CASNSPVETQYF

V gene: TRBV6-5
CDR3 length: 14
CDR3 protein: CASSYQRPQETQYF

V gene: TRBV5-1
CDR3 length: 17
CDR3 protein: CASSPGLAGSGANVLTF

V gene: TRBV13
CDR3 length: 13
CDR3 protein: CASSGGAEDTQYF

V gene: TRBV7-2
CDR3 length: 13
CDR3 protein: CASSLVGGDTQYF

V gene: TRBV5-1
CDR3 length: 13
CDR3 protein: CASSLERGREQYF

V gene: TRBV2
CDR3 length: 17
CDR3 protein: CASSVGGQGAAVTEAFF

V gene: TRBV4-2
CDR3 length: 20
CDR3 protein: CASSLGSVGQGAPTNYGYTF

V gene: TRBV25-1
CDR3 length: 12
CDR3 protein: CASSESRYGYTF